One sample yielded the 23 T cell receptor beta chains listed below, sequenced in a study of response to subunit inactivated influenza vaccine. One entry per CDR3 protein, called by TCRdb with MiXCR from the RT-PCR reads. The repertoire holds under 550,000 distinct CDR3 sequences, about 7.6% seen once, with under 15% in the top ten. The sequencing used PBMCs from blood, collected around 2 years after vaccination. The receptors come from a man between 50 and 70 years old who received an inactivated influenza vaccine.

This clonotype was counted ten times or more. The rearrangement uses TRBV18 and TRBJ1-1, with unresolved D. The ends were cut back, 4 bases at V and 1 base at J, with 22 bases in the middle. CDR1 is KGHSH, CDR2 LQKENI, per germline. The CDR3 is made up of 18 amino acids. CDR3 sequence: CASSRGRSKILSNTEAFF. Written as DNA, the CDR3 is TGTGCCAGCTCACGGGGTCGCAGTAAAATCCTTTCGAACACTGAAGCTTTCTTT.

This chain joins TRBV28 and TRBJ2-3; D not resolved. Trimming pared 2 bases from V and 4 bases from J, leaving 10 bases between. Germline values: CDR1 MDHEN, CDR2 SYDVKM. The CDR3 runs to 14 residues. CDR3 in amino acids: CASSLPVLADTQYF. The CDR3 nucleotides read TGTGCCAGCAGTTTACCGGTACTGGCAGATACGCAGTATTTT.

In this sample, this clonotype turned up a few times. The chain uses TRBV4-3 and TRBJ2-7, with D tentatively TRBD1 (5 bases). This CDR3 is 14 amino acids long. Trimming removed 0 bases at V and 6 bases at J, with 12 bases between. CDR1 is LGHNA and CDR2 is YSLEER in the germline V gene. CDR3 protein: CASSQDIRVAEQYF. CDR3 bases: TGCGCCAGCAGCCAAGATATCAGGGTGGCCGAGCAGTACTTC.

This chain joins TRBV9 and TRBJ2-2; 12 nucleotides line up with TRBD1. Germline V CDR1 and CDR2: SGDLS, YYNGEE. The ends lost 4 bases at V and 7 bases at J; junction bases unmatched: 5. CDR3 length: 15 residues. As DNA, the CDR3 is TGTGCCAGCAGCCAGGGACAGGGGGCGGTCGGGGAGCTGTTTTTT. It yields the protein CASSQGQGAVGELFF.

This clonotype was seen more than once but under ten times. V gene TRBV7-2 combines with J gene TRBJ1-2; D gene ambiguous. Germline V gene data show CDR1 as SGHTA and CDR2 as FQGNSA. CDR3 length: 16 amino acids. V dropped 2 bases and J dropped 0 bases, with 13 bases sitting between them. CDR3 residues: CASSLTLARANYGYTF. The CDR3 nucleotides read TGTGCCAGCAGCTTAACCCTGGCCAGAGCTAACTATGGCTACACCTTC. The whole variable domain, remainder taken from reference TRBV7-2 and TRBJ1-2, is GAGVSQSPSNKVTEKGKDVELRCDPISGHTALYWYRQSLGQGLEFLIYFQGNSAPDKSGLPSDRFSAERTGGSVSTLTIQRTQQEDSAVYLCASSLTLARANYGYTFGSGTRLTVV.

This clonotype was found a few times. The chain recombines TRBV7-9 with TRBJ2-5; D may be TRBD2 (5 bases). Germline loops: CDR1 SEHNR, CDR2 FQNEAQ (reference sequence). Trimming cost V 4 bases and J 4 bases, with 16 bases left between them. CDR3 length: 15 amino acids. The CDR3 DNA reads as TGTGCCAGCAGCTCCACGGTGAGGGTCCCAGAGACCCAGTACTTC. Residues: CASSSTVRVPETQYF.

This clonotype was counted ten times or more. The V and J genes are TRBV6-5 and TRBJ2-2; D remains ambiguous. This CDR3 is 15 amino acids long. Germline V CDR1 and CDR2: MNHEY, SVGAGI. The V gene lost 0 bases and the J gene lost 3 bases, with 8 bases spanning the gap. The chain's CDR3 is CASSYSNRYTGELFF. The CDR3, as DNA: TGTGCCAGCAGTTACTCGAATCGGTACACCGGGGAGCTGTTTTTT.

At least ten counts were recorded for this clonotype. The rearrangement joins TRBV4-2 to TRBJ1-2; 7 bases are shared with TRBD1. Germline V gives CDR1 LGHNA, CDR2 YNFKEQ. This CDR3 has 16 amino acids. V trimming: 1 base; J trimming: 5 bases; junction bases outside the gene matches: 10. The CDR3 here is CASSQAGTASDYGYTF. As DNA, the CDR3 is TGTGCCAGCAGCCAAGCAGGGACAGCGTCGGATTATGGCTACACCTTC.

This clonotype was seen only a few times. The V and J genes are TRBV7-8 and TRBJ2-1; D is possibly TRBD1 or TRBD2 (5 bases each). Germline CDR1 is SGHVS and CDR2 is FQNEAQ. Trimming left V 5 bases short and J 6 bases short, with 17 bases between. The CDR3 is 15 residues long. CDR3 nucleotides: TGTGCCAGCAGCCCGATGAGGGGCAGGCCCAATGAGCAGTTCTTC. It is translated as CASSPMRGRPNEQFF.

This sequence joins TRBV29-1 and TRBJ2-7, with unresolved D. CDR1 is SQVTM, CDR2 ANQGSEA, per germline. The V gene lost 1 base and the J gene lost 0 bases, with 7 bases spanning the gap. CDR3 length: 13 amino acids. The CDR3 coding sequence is TGCAGCGTTGAAGGGACGCACTCCTACGAGCAGTACTTC. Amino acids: CSVEGTHSYEQYF.

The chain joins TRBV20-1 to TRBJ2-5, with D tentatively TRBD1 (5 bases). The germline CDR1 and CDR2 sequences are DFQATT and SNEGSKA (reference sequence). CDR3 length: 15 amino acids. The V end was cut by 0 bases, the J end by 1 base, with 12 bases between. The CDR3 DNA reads TGCAGTGCTAGAGATCTTGGGGCCAGCCAAGAGACCCAGTACTTC. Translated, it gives CSARDLGASQETQYF.

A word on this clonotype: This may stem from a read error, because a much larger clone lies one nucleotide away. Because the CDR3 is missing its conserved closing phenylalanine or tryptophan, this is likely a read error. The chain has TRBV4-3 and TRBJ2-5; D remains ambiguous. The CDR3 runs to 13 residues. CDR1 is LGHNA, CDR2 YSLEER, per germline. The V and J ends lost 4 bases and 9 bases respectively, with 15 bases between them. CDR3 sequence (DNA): TGCGCCAGCAGCCGGCTAATTTCTGAGGCCCAGTACTCC. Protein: CASSRLISEAQYS.

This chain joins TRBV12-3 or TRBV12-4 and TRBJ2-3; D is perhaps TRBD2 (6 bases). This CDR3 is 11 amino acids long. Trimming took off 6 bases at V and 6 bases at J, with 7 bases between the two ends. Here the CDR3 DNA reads TGTGCCAGCAGGGAGGGGGATACGCAGTATTTT. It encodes CASREGDTQYF.

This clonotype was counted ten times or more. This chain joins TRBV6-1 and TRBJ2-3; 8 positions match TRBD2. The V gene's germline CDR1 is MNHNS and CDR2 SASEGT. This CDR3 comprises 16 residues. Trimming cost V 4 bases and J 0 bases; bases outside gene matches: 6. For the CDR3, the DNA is TGTGCCAGCAGTGGGTTTATAGCGGGAAGCACAGATACGCAGTATTTT. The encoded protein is CASSGFIAGSTDTQYF.

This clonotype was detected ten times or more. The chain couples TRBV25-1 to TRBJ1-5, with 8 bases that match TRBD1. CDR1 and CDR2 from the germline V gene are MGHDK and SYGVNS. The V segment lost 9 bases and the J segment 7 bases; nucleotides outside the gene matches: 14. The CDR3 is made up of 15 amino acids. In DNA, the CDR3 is TGTGCCAGTCGTTCCTCCCAGGGGGCCTCCCAGCCCCAGCATTTT. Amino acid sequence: CASRSSQGASQPQHF. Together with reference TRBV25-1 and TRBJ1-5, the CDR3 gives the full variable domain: EADIYQTPRYLVIGTGKKITLECSQTMGHDKMYWYQQDPGMELHLIHYSYGVNSTEKGDLSSESTVSRIRTEHFPLTLESARPSHTSQYLCASRSSQGASQPQHFGDGTRLSIL.

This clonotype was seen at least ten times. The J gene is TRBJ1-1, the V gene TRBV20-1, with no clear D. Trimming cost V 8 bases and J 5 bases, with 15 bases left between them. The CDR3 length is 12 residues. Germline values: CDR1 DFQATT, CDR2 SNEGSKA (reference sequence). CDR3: CSPSGVGTEAFF. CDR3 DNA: TGCAGTCCGAGTGGGGTTGGGACTGAAGCTTTCTTT.

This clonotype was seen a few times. CDR3 DNA sequence: TGTGCCACCAGCAATTTCCCGGGGGGCAAGAACACCGGGGAGCTGTTTTTT. Translating it yields CATSNFPGGKNTGELFF. The genes are TRBV15 and TRBJ2-2; tentative D call: TRBD2 (7 bases). The CDR3 extends over 17 amino acids. Germline lookup yields CDR1 LNHNV and CDR2 YYDKDF (reference sequence). Trimming shortened V by 4 bases and J by 1 base, and 16 bases separated the two germline ends.

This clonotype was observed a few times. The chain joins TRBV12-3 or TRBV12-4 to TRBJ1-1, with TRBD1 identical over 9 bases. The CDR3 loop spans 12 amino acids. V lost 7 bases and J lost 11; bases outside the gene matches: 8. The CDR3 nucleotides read TGTGCCAGCACCCGGGACAGGGTTATCGCTTTCTTT. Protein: CASTRDRVIAFF.

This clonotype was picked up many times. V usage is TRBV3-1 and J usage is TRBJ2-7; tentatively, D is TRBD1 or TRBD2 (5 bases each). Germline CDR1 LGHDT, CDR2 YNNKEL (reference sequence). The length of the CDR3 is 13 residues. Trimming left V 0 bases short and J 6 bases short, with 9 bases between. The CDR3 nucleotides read TGTGCCAGCAGCCAAGACATAGGGACCGAGCAGTACTTC. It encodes CASSQDIGTEQYF.

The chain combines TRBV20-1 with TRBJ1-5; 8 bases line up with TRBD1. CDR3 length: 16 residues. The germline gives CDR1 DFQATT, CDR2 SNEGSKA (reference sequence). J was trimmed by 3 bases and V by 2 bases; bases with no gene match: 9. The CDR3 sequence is CSARPPRTGINQPQHF. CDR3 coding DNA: TGCAGTGCTAGACCCCCCAGGACAGGGATCAATCAGCCCCAGCATTTT.

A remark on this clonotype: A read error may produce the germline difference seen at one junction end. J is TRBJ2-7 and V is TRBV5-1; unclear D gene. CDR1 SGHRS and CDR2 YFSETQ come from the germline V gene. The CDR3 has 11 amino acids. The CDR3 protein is CASSYDNDQYF. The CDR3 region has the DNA TGCGCCAGCAGCTACGACAACGATCAGTACTTC.

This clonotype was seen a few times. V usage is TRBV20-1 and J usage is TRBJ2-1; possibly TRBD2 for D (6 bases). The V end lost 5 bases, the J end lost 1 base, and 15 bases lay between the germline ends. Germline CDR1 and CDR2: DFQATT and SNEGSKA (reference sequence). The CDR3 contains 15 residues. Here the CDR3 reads CSAPEAGRSYNEQFF. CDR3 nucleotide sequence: TGCAGTGCTCCTGAGGCGGGGAGGTCCTACAATGAGCAGTTCTTC.

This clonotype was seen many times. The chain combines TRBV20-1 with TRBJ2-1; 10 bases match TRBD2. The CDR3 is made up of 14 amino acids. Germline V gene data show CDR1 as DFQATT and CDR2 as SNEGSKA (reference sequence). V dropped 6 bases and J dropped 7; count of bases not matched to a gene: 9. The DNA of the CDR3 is TGCAGTGCCGGAGCGGGAGGGCCGATGAATGAGCAGTTCTTC. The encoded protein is CSAGAGGPMNEQFF.